These 26 T cell receptor beta chains share one sample of origin, sequenced in a study of T cell changes during pregnancy in multiple sclerosis. Assay: immunoSEQ multiplex PCR; the TCRdb copy retains only in-frame clones and omits some. The table records 32,000 or so clones, over 90% of them present only once. This sample comprised CD4+ T cells from peripheral blood mononuclear cells, obtained in the second trimester of pregnancy. These receptors were taken from a female donor with multiple sclerosis, enrolled in a pregnancy study.

The chain is built from TRBV5-1 and TRBJ1-4; TRBD1 matches 9 bases. With 0 bases clipped from V and 4 bases from J, the junction kept 7 bases outside the gene matches. The CDR3 extends over 17 amino acids. Germline V gives CDR1 SGHRS, CDR2 YFSETQ. The CDR3, as DNA: TGCGCCAGCAGCTTGGGACATGGGACAGGGCTTAATGAAAAACTGTTTTTT. Amino acids: CASSLGHGTGLNEKLFF.

DNA of the CDR3: TGTGCCGGACACGGCTCTGGGGCCAACGTCCTGACTTTC. Translated, it gives CAGHGSGANVLTF. The J gene is TRBJ2-6, the V gene TRBV2; maybe TRBD1 (5 bases). CDR1 SNHLY and CDR2 FYNNEI come from the germline V gene. Trimming removed 11 bases at V and 0 bases at J, with 8 bases between. The CDR3 spans 13 residues.

This chain connects TRBV30 to TRBJ2-7; D may be TRBD1 (6 bases). The length of the CDR3 is 13 residues. Per the germline V gene, CDR1 is GTSNPN and CDR2 is SVGIG (reference sequence). Between the trimmed V and J ends, which lost 5 bases and 0 bases, there was a span of 11 bases. CDR3 protein: CAWPRTVSYEQYF. The CDR3 bases are TGTGCCTGGCCGAGGACAGTCTCCTACGAGCAGTACTTC.

The chain links TRBV6-1 to TRBJ1-1, with TRBD1 identical over 9 bases. Per germline, CDR1 MNHNS and CDR2 SASEGT. With V trimmed by 6 bases and J by 3 bases, 8 bases remained unmatched. This CDR3 comprises 15 residues. The CDR3 region is CASRLQGALDTEAFF. In nucleotides, the CDR3 is TGTGCCAGCAGGCTACAGGGGGCGCTGGACACTGAAGCTTTCTTT.

The gene calls are TRBV5-1 and TRBJ1-2; 7 nucleotides line up with TRBD1. The junction had 3 bases not matched to a gene; V was cut back by 4 bases and J by 0 bases. The CDR3 covers 14 residues. Germline V gene sequence: CDR1 SGHRS, CDR2 YFSETQ. The CDR3 DNA reads as TGCGCCAGCAGCGCAGGGACAGCTAACTATGGCTACACCTTC. It encodes CASSAGTANYGYTF.

V is TRBV10-3 and J is TRBJ2-1; TRBD2 aligns across 7 bases. V shed 3 bases and J 6 bases; nucleotides not matched to a gene: 8. This CDR3 spans 15 amino acids. Germline V gene sequence: CDR1 ENHRY, CDR2 SYGVKD. The CDR3 loop reads CAISDGRAGSNEQFF. The CDR3 region has the DNA TGTGCCATCAGTGATGGTCGAGCGGGGTCCAATGAGCAGTTCTTC.

This chain connects TRBV30 to TRBJ2-5, with 8 bases fitting TRBD2. V lost 0 bases, J lost 5 bases, and 2 bases stayed unmatched. CDR3 length: 13 amino acids. The germline V gene encodes CDR1 GTSNPN and CDR2 SVGIG (reference sequence). This chain's CDR3 is CAWSVAGGETQYF. DNA for the CDR3: TGTGCCTGGAGTGTCGCGGGGGGCGAGACCCAGTACTTC.

The rearrangement joins TRBV30 to TRBJ2-7; D perhaps matches TRBD2 (5 bases). Germline V gives CDR1 GTSNPN, CDR2 SVGIG (reference sequence). The CDR3 is 14 residues long. V lost 4 bases and J 0 bases, leaving 13 bases between the germline ends. CDR3 DNA: TGTGCCTGGAATCCCGGACTCAGCTCCTACGAGCAGTACTTC. Amino acid sequence: CAWNPGLSSYEQYF.

The chain couples TRBV10-2 to TRBJ1-1, with D tentatively TRBD1 (5 bases). The ends were cut back, 7 bases at V and 5 bases at J, with 11 bases in the middle. The germline gives CDR1 WSHSY, CDR2 SAAADI. The CDR3 loop spans 12 amino acids. This CDR3 reads CASKTRETEAFF. CDR3 DNA: TGCGCCAGCAAGACCAGGGAAACTGAAGCTTTCTTT.

The CDR3 region has the DNA TGTGCCAGCAGCAAACAGCCGGGACAGGGTGGCTACACCTTC. Encoded protein: CASSKQPGQGGYTF. The gene calls are TRBV5-6 and TRBJ1-2; TRBD1 matches at 9 bases. J was trimmed by 7 bases and V by 4 bases; bases with no gene match: 8. This CDR3 is 14 amino acids long. Germline assignment: CDR1 SGHDT and CDR2 YYEEEE.

The J gene is TRBJ2-1, the V gene TRBV30, with TRBD1 identical over 12 bases. The CDR3 consists of 15 residues. Trimming removed 3 bases from V and 4 bases from J; junction bases left unmatched: 4. Germline-derived CDR1 and CDR2 are GTSNPN and SVGIG (reference sequence). CDR3 region: CAWRGGQGAYNEQFF. The CDR3 nucleotides read TGTGCCTGGAGAGGGGGACAGGGGGCGTACAATGAGCAGTTCTTC.

V is TRBV6-5 and J is TRBJ2-7, with D possibly being TRBD1 (5 bases). The V and J ends lost 5 bases and 2 bases respectively, with 10 bases between them. The CDR3 has 13 amino acids. Germline CDR1 MNHEY, CDR2 SVGAGI. CDR3 nucleotides: TGTGCCAGCAGTCAGGGCCGCACCTACGAGCAGTACTTC. Amino acid sequence: CASSQGRTYEQYF.

This chain joins TRBV7-2 and TRBJ2-7; 9 bases fit TRBD2. The V segment lost 6 bases and the J segment 0 bases; nucleotides outside the gene matches: 3. The germline V gene encodes CDR1 SGHTA and CDR2 FQGNSA. This CDR3 is built from 14 residues. CDR3 DNA sequence: TGTGCCAGCAGGAGACTAGCGGACTCCTACGAGCAGTACTTC. It encodes CASRRLADSYEQYF.

The rearrangement joins TRBV2 to TRBJ2-7, with D tentatively TRBD1 (5 bases). CDR3 length: 15 residues. V lost 7 bases and J 1 base, leaving 17 bases between the germline ends. CDR1 is SNHLY, CDR2 FYNNEI, per germline. The CDR3 loop is CASKLRSGISYEQYF. The CDR3 DNA is TGTGCCAGCAAGTTGCGGTCAGGGATTTCCTACGAGCAGTACTTC.

The chain links TRBV5-4 to TRBJ1-1; tentative D call: TRBD1 (6 bases). With 4 bases removed from V and 11 bases from J, the gap between germline ends came to 24 bases. Germline V lookup: CDR1 SGHNT, CDR2 YYREEE (reference sequence). This CDR3 spans 15 amino acids. Here the CDR3 reads CASSRPVQGSTEAFF. The CDR3 region has the DNA TGTGCCAGCAGCCGTCCGGTACAGGGCTCAACGGAGGCTTTCTTT.

The rearrangement uses TRBV4-1 and TRBJ2-3, with 11 bases identical to TRBD2. Germline loops: CDR1 MGHRA, CDR2 YSYEKL. V lost 4 bases to trimming and J lost 0 bases; unmatched junction nucleotides: 6. The CDR3 runs to 17 residues. The CDR3 DNA is TGCGCCAGCAGCCTGATGGGACTAGCGGTCAGCACAGATACGCAGTATTTT. This gives the protein CASSLMGLAVSTDTQYF.

This clone was found once. V and J are TRBV7-9 and TRBJ1-2; 9 bases fit TRBD1. Germline CDR1 is SEHNR and CDR2 is FQNEAQ (reference sequence). The V gene end was trimmed by 7 bases and the J gene end by 6 bases; junction bases not matched to a gene: 12. This CDR3 contains 15 residues. The CDR3 DNA reads as TGTGCCAGCAACCTAGGGGGGACAGGGTTTGATGGCTACACCTTC. This translates into CASNLGGTGFDGYTF.

The chain is built from TRBV18 and TRBJ1-6; the D gene is possibly TRBD1 (6 bases). The ends were cut back, 5 bases at V and 10 bases at J, with 18 bases in the middle. The CDR3 totals 15 residues. Germline V CDR1 and CDR2: KGHSH, LQKENI. The CDR3 nucleotides read TGTGCCAGCTCATACAGGGTGGGTTGGAGGTCACCCCTCCACTTT. This encodes CASSYRVGWRSPLHF. Drawing the rest from reference TRBV18 and TRBJ1-6, the complete variable domain is NAGVMQNPRHLVRRRGQEARLRCSPMKGHSHVYWYRQLPEEGLKFMVYLQKENIIDESGMPKERFSAEFPKEGPSILRIQQVVRGDSAAYFCASSYRVGWRSPLHFGNGTRLTVT.

This sequence joins TRBV7-8 and TRBJ1-4; TRBD1 is a possible D gene (5 bases). V lost 1 base, J lost 2 bases, and 8 bases lay in between. The CDR3 totals 15 residues. Germline values: CDR1 SGHVS, CDR2 FQNEAQ. The CDR3 protein is CASSLGGTTNEKLFF. In DNA form, the CDR3 reads TGTGCCAGCAGCTTAGGGGGCACTACTAATGAAAAACTGTTTTTT.

The rearrangement uses TRBV9 and TRBJ1-2; 7 bases are a match to TRBD1. The V segment lost 0 bases and the J segment 7 bases; nucleotides outside the gene matches: 6. From germline, CDR1 is SGDLS and CDR2 YYNGEE. This CDR3 is built from 14 residues. The CDR3 region has the DNA TGTGCCAGCAGCGTAGTAGGGGGCGGCTCTGGCTACACCTTC. It encodes CASSVVGGGSGYTF.

The chain is built from TRBV7-9 and TRBJ1-4; TRBD1 aligns across 9 bases. This CDR3 has 14 amino acids. Germline CDR1 SEHNR, CDR2 FQNEAQ (reference sequence). The ends lost 5 bases at V and 8 bases at J; junction bases unmatched: 6. The chain's CDR3 is CASSRGQGWEKLFF. The CDR3 DNA sequence: TGTGCCAGCAGCCGCGGACAGGGGTGGGAAAAACTGTTTTTT.

This chain uses TRBV12-5 with TRBJ2-5; TRBD2 matches 13 bases. Looked up from germline, CDR1 is LGHNT and CDR2 is FRNRAP. CDR3 size: 18 residues. V was clipped by 1 base and J by 5 bases; unmatched bases: 10. The CDR3 protein is CASGLASGLAGELETQYF. CDR3 nucleotides: TGTGCTAGTGGTTTGGCCTCCGGACTAGCGGGAGAACTGGAGACCCAGTACTTC. Based on the CDR3 plus reference TRBV12-5 and TRBJ2-5, the full variable domain is DARVTQTPRHKVTEMGQEVTMRCQPILGHNTVFWYRQTMMQGLELLAYFRNRAPLDDSGMPKDRFSAEMPDATLATLKIQPSEPRDSAVYFCASGLASGLAGELETQYFGPGTRLLVL.

V is TRBV28 and J is TRBJ1-6; 10 nucleotides match TRBD1. The trim removed 10 bases at V and 10 bases at J, leaving 10 bases unmatched. CDR3 size: 14 residues. Germline values: CDR1 MDHEN, CDR2 SYDVKM. The DNA for the CDR3 is TGTGCCATATCTATAAGGGACAGGGGATCACCCCTCCACTTT. The encoded protein is CAISIRDRGSPLHF.

The chain is built from TRBV6-6 and TRBJ1-1; tentative D call: TRBD1 (5 bases). Germline lookup yields CDR1 MNHNY and CDR2 SVGAGI (reference sequence). CDR3 length: 14 amino acids. V was trimmed by 5 bases and J by 8 bases, leaving 18 bases between them. This CDR3 reads CASSQPAGHLEAFF. DNA for the CDR3: TGTGCCAGCAGTCAACCTGCGGGGCACCTGGAAGCTTTCTTT.

This sequence joins TRBV6-1 and TRBJ1-1; no clear D. Per germline, CDR1 MNHNS and CDR2 SASEGT. This CDR3 region has 17 residues. Deletions cut 0 bases from V and 4 bases from J, with 18 bases between. DNA for the CDR3: TGTGCCAGCAGTGAAGCGCTTCCGGACCTGAGGGTCACTGAAGCTTTCTTT. As protein: CASSEALPDLRVTEAFF.

The chain employs TRBV30 and TRBJ2-2, with D hard to call. The CDR3 has 14 amino acids. The germline gives CDR1 GTSNPN, CDR2 SVGIG (reference sequence). V shed 7 bases and J shed 0 bases, with 12 bases lying between them. The CDR3 loop is CASPPGSNTGELFF. CDR3 nucleotide sequence: TGTGCCTCCCCCCCAGGATCGAACACCGGGGAGCTGTTTTTT.